This is a list of T cell receptor beta chains from one sample in a study of blood T cell repertoires in COVID-19. Generated by immunoSEQ multiplex PCR, the TCRdb table keeps only in-frame clones and is missing some. In the table there are 200,000 to 300,000 clones, approximately 85% of which are singletons. The sequenced sample consisted of PBMCs or T cells enriched from blood (not recorded which). Source of these receptors: a woman between 50 and 59 years old who had recovered from COVID-19. Each CDR3 is given with its conserved first and last residue. A D gene is named only where the DNA matches it firmly. Expanded clones get a size class; other rows say once, few or many, or leave the size out.

v_call: TRBV5-1
clone_size: -
d_call: -
j_call: TRBJ1-5
cdr3_aa: CASSLFPGEPQHF
cdr3_nt: TGCGCCAGCAGCTTGTTCCCAGGGGAGCCCCAGCATTTT

v_call: TRBV5-4
clone_size: few
d_call: TRBD1
j_call: TRBJ1-2
cdr3_aa: CASSFGTDSYGYTF
cdr3_nt: TGTGCCAGCAGCTTCGGGACAGACAGCTATGGCTACACCTTC

v_call: TRBV7-8
clone_size: -
d_call: -
j_call: TRBJ1-3
cdr3_aa: CASSPLVSGSGNTIYF
cdr3_nt: TGTGCCAGCAGCCCGCTAGTCTCAGGGTCGGGAAACACCATATATTTT

v_call: TRBV9
clone_size: -
d_call: -
j_call: TRBJ2-1
cdr3_aa: CASSVGGDLNEQFF
cdr3_nt: TGTGCCAGCAGCGTAGGGGGGGACCTAAATGAGCAGTTCTTC

v_call: TRBV19
clone_size: -
d_call: -
j_call: TRBJ1-2
cdr3_aa: CATRGTLGYTF
cdr3_nt: TGTGCCACCCGAGGGACACTTGGCTACACCTTC

v_call: TRBV27
clone_size: -
d_call: -
j_call: TRBJ1-3
cdr3_aa: CASKYSGEAGNTIYF
cdr3_nt: TGTGCCAGCAAATATTCGGGGGAGGCTGGAAACACCATATATTTT

v_call: TRBV18
clone_size: once
d_call: TRBD1
j_call: TRBJ1-4
cdr3_aa: CASSRGQGYEKLFF
cdr3_nt: TGTGCCAGCTCACGGGGACAGGGGTATGAAAAACTGTTTTTT

v_call: TRBV19
clone_size: once
d_call: -
j_call: TRBJ1-5
cdr3_aa: CASSIDPRGRANQPQHF
cdr3_nt: TGTGCCAGTAGTATAGATCCCCGAGGCAGGGCGAATCAGCCCCAGCATTTT

v_call: TRBV7-2
clone_size: -
d_call: -
j_call: TRBJ1-1
cdr3_aa: CASSLAQATEAFF
cdr3_nt: TGTGCCAGCAGCTTAGCACAGGCCACTGAAGCTTTCTTT

v_call: TRBV27
clone_size: -
d_call: TRBD2
j_call: TRBJ2-7
cdr3_aa: CASSLFLAGGPGNEQYF
cdr3_nt: TGTGCCAGCAGTTTATTCTTAGCGGGAGGGCCAGGGAACGAGCAGTACTTC

v_call: TRBV7-8
clone_size: -
d_call: -
j_call: TRBJ2-2
cdr3_aa: CASNPRNTGELFF
cdr3_nt: TGTGCCAGCAATCCCAGGAACACCGGGGAGCTGTTTTTT

v_call: TRBV15
clone_size: -
d_call: -
j_call: TRBJ1-5
cdr3_aa: CATSRDQRGRVNQPQHF
cdr3_nt: TGTGCCACCAGCAGAGACCAGCGTGGCCGAGTCAATCAGCCCCAGCATTTT

v_call: TRBV7-9
clone_size: -
d_call: TRBD2
j_call: TRBJ2-5
cdr3_aa: CASSLEGSGGAGETQYF
cdr3_nt: TGTGCCAGCAGCCTCGAAGGAAGCGGGGGGGCAGGAGAGACCCAGTACTTC

v_call: TRBV7-2
clone_size: -
d_call: TRBD2
j_call: TRBJ2-5
cdr3_aa: CASSLGWGGQETQYF
cdr3_nt: TGTGCCAGCAGCTTAGGATGGGGGGGACAAGAGACCCAGTACTTC

v_call: TRBV28
clone_size: -
d_call: -
j_call: TRBJ2-7
cdr3_aa: CASSFPGRWGHEQYF
cdr3_nt: TGTGCCAGCAGTTTTCCCGGGCGATGGGGGCACGAGCAGTACTTC

v_call: TRBV24-1
clone_size: -
d_call: TRBD2
j_call: TRBJ2-3
cdr3_aa: CATSESSGGASDTQYF
cdr3_nt: TGTGCCACCAGTGAATCTAGCGGGGGGGCGTCAGATACGCAGTATTTT

v_call: TRBV18
clone_size: many
d_call: TRBD2
j_call: TRBJ2-3
cdr3_aa: CASSPPRLASTDTQYF
cdr3_nt: TGTGCCAGCTCACCACCCCGACTAGCTAGCACAGATACGCAGTATTTT

v_call: TRBV5-1
clone_size: -
d_call: TRBD1
j_call: TRBJ1-5
cdr3_aa: CASSRGQGNQPQHF
cdr3_nt: TGCGCCAGCAGCCGGGGACAGGGAAATCAGCCCCAGCATTTT

v_call: TRBV27
clone_size: -
d_call: -
j_call: TRBJ1-3
cdr3_aa: CASSRGGFGNTIYF
cdr3_nt: TGTGCCAGCAGCAGAGGGGGTTTTGGAAACACCATATATTTT

v_call: TRBV11-2
clone_size: -
d_call: -
j_call: TRBJ2-7
cdr3_aa: CASSGTFRTEQYF
cdr3_nt: TGTGCCAGCAGCGGGACATTTCGGACTGAGCAGTACTTC

v_call: TRBV5-1
clone_size: few
d_call: TRBD2
j_call: TRBJ2-2
cdr3_aa: CASKVLAGESGELFF
cdr3_nt: TGCGCCAGCAAGGTATTAGCGGGCGAGAGCGGGGAGCTGTTTTTT

v_call: TRBV14
clone_size: once
d_call: TRBD1
j_call: TRBJ2-7
cdr3_aa: CASSHYLGQGSYEQYF
cdr3_nt: TGTGCCAGCAGCCATTACCTCGGACAGGGGTCCTACGAGCAGTACTTC

v_call: TRBV7-2
clone_size: -
d_call: TRBD2
j_call: TRBJ2-1
cdr3_aa: CASSLAASGGPSSYNEQFF
cdr3_nt: TGTGCCAGCAGCTTAGCGGCTAGCGGGGGCCCTAGCTCCTACAATGAGCAGTTCTTC

v_call: TRBV27
clone_size: -
d_call: -
j_call: TRBJ1-2
cdr3_aa: CASSLTLRAYNGYTF
cdr3_nt: TGTGCCAGCAGTTTAACTTTGAGGGCCTACAATGGCTACACCTTC

v_call: TRBV6-1
clone_size: -
d_call: -
j_call: TRBJ1-6
cdr3_aa: CASSETSGLNSPLHF
cdr3_nt: TGTGCCAGCAGTGAAACCTCGGGGTTGAATTCACCCCTCCACTTT

v_call: TRBV11-3
clone_size: -
d_call: TRBD2
j_call: TRBJ2-1
cdr3_aa: CASRDTGRSNEQFF
cdr3_nt: TGTGCCAGCAGGGATACCGGGAGGAGCAATGAGCAGTTCTTC

v_call: TRBV5-1
clone_size: -
d_call: -
j_call: TRBJ2-7
cdr3_aa: CASSPRDPYEQYF
cdr3_nt: TGCGCCAGCAGCCCCCGGGATCCCTACGAGCAGTACTTC

v_call: TRBV9
clone_size: -
d_call: -
j_call: TRBJ2-3
cdr3_aa: CASQDLADTQYF
cdr3_nt: TGTGCCAGCCAAGACCTAGCAGATACGCAGTATTTT

v_call: TRBV19
clone_size: few
d_call: -
j_call: TRBJ1-4
cdr3_aa: CASNTGNPEKLFF
cdr3_nt: TGTGCCAGTAATACGGGAAATCCTGAAAAACTGTTTTTT

v_call: TRBV7-3
clone_size: -
d_call: TRBD1
j_call: TRBJ1-4
cdr3_aa: CASSNKSLTGTARNEKLFF
cdr3_nt: TGTGCCAGCAGCAATAAAAGCCTCACCGGGACAGCGCGTAATGAAAAACTGTTTTTT

v_call: TRBV2
clone_size: -
d_call: TRBD1
j_call: TRBJ1-5
cdr3_aa: CASIQQGSNQPQHF
cdr3_nt: TGTGCCAGCATCCAACAGGGGAGCAATCAGCCCCAGCATTTT

v_call: TRBV11-3
clone_size: few
d_call: TRBD1
j_call: TRBJ2-7
cdr3_aa: CASSLAGTGSYEQYF
cdr3_nt: TGTGCCAGCAGCTTAGCCGGGACAGGGTCCTACGAGCAGTACTTC

v_call: TRBV7-2
clone_size: -
d_call: TRBD1
j_call: TRBJ2-3
cdr3_aa: CASSFQPGGSGRDTQYF
cdr3_nt: TGTGCCAGCAGCTTTCAACCAGGGGGCAGTGGGCGAGATACGCAGTATTTT

v_call: TRBV11-2
clone_size: -
d_call: -
j_call: TRBJ2-6
cdr3_aa: CASSLYPSGANVLTF
cdr3_nt: TGTGCCAGCAGCTTATATCCCTCTGGGGCCAACGTCCTGACTTTC

v_call: TRBV4-3
clone_size: -
d_call: TRBD2
j_call: TRBJ2-3
cdr3_aa: CASSQGLAGSLTDTQYF
cdr3_nt: TGCGCCAGCAGCCAGGGACTAGCGGGGAGCCTCACAGATACGCAGTATTTT

v_call: TRBV13
clone_size: -
d_call: -
j_call: TRBJ2-1
cdr3_aa: CASSFRPGNEQFF
cdr3_nt: TGTGCCAGCAGCTTCCGTCCGGGCAATGAGCAGTTCTTC

v_call: TRBV5-4
clone_size: -
d_call: TRBD1
j_call: TRBJ1-2
cdr3_aa: CASSLKIGQEAYGYTF
cdr3_nt: TGTGCCAGCAGCTTGAAAATAGGACAGGAGGCTTATGGCTACACCTTC

v_call: TRBV6-5
clone_size: -
d_call: TRBD2
j_call: TRBJ2-1
cdr3_aa: CASRWGGHEQFF
cdr3_nt: TGTGCCAGCAGGTGGGGAGGGCATGAGCAGTTCTTC

v_call: TRBV30
clone_size: -
d_call: TRBD2
j_call: TRBJ2-7
cdr3_aa: CAWSVGTSAIEQYF
cdr3_nt: TGTGCCTGGAGTGTCGGGACTAGCGCGATCGAGCAGTACTTC

v_call: TRBV19
clone_size: -
d_call: -
j_call: TRBJ2-1
cdr3_aa: CASSPGRDVSYNEQFF
cdr3_nt: TGTGCCAGTAGCCCAGGGCGAGATGTTTCCTACAATGAGCAGTTCTTC

v_call: TRBV6-5
clone_size: -
d_call: -
j_call: TRBJ2-5
cdr3_aa: CASSSTGTGEETQYF
cdr3_nt: TGTGCCAGCAGTTCGACAGGCACAGGCGAAGAGACCCAGTACTTC

v_call: TRBV28
clone_size: -
d_call: -
j_call: TRBJ2-5
cdr3_aa: CASSSVLRAQYF
cdr3_nt: TGTGCCAGCAGCTCCGTCCTTCGGGCCCAGTACTTC

v_call: TRBV19
clone_size: -
d_call: TRBD2
j_call: TRBJ2-1
cdr3_aa: CASSRDGGDPWANEQFF
cdr3_nt: TGTGCCAGTAGTCGGGACGGGGGGGATCCGTGGGCGAATGAGCAGTTCTTC

v_call: TRBV28
clone_size: few
d_call: TRBD1
j_call: TRBJ2-7
cdr3_aa: CATGQNPSYEQYF
cdr3_nt: TGTGCCACGGGACAGAACCCCTCCTACGAGCAGTACTTC

v_call: TRBV7-6
clone_size: -
d_call: -
j_call: TRBJ2-7
cdr3_aa: CASSPLGAAGASNYEQYF
cdr3_nt: TGTGCCAGCAGCCCCCTTGGGGCGGCCGGTGCTTCCAACTACGAGCAGTACTTC

v_call: TRBV18
clone_size: -
d_call: -
j_call: TRBJ1-1
cdr3_aa: CASSLKGEGEAFF
cdr3_nt: TGTGCCAGCTCACTGAAGGGGGAGGGTGAAGCTTTCTTT

v_call: TRBV19
clone_size: few
d_call: -
j_call: TRBJ1-2
cdr3_aa: CASSRPGAFGYGYTF
cdr3_nt: TGTGCCAGTAGTAGGCCAGGGGCTTTTGGCTATGGCTACACCTTC

v_call: TRBV11-3
clone_size: -
d_call: TRBD2
j_call: TRBJ2-3
cdr3_aa: CASSPRRRGGLIGTDTQYF
cdr3_nt: TGTGCCAGCAGCCCCAGGCGGCGGGGGGGCCTTATCGGCACAGATACGCAGTATTTT

v_call: TRBV28
clone_size: -
d_call: TRBD2
j_call: TRBJ2-7
cdr3_aa: CASSLFRLAGGRNEQYF
cdr3_nt: TGTGCCAGCAGTTTATTTAGACTAGCGGGAGGTCGAAACGAGCAGTACTTC

v_call: TRBV6-6
clone_size: -
d_call: -
j_call: TRBJ1-6
cdr3_aa: CASSKEGSPLHF
cdr3_nt: TGTGCCAGCAGTAAGGAGGGTTCACCCCTCCACTTT